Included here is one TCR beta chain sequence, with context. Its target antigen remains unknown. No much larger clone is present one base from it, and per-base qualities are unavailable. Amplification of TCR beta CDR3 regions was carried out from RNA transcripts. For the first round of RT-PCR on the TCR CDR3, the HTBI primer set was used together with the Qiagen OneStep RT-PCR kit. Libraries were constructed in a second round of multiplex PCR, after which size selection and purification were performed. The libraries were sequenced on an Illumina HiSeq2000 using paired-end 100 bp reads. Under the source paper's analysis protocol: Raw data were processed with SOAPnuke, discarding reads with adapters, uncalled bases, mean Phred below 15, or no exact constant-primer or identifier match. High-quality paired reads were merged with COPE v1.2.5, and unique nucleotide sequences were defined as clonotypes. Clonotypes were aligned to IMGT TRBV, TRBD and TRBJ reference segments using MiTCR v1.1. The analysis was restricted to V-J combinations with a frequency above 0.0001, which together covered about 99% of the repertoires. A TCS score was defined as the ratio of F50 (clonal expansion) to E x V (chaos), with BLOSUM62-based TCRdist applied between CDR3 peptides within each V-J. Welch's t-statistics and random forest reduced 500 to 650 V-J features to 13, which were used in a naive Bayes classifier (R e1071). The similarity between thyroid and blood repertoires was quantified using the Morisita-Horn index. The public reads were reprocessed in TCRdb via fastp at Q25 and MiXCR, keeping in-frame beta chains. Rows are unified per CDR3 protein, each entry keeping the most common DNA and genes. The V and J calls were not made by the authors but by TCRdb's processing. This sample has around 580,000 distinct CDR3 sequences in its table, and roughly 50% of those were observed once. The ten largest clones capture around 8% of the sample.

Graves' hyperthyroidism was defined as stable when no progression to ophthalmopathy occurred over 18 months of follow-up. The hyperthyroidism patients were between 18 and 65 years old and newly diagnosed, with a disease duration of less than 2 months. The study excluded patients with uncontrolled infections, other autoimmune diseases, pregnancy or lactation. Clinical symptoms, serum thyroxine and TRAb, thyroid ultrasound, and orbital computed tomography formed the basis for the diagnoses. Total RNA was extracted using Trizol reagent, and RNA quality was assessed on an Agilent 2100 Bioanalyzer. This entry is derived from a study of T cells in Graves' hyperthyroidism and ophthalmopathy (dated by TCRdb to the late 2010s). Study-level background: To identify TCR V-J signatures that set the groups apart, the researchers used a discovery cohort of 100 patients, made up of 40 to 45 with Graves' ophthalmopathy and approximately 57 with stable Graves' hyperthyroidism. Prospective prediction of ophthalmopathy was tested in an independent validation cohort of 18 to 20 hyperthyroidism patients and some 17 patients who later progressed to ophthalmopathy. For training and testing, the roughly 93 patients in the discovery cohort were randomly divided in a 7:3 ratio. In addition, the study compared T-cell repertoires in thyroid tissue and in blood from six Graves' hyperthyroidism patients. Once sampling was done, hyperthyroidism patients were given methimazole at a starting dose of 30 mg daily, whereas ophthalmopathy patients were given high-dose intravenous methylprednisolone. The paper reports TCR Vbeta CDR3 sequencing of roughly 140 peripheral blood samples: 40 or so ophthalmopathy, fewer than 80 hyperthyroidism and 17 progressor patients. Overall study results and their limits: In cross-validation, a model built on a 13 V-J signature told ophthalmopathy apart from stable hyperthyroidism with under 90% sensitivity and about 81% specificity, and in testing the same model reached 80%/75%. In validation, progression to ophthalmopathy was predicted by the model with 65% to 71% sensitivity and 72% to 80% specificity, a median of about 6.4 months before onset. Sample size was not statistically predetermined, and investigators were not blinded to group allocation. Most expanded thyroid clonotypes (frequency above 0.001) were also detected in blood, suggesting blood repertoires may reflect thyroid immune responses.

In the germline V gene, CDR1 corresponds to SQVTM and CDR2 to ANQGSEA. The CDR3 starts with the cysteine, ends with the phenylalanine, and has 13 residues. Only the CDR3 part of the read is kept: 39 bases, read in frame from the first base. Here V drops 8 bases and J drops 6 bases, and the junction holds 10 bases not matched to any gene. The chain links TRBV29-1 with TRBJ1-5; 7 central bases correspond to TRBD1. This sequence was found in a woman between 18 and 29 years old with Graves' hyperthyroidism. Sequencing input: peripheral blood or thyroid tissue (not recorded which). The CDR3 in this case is CSSFGQASQPQHF. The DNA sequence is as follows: TGCAGCAGTTTTGGACAGGCGTCTCAGCCCCAGCATTTT.